This TCR beta chain appears in the sequencing data of a study of CD8+ T cells in alopecia areata. Germline V CDR1 and CDR2: SGHRS, YFSETQ. Trimming took off 5 bases at V and 0 bases at J, with 13 bases between the two ends. This CDR3 comprises 15 residues. Treatment here: oral pan-JAK inhibitor, 5-10 mg twice daily. TCR sequencing used cDNA made by reverse transcription of extracted RNA. Repertoires were generated with immunoSEQ multiplex PCR, while TCRdb's copy carries only in-frame clones and drops some. The table records some 190,000 clones, around 64% of them present only once. This clonotype was sampled from a human donor with alopecia areata. The chain combines TRBV5-1 with TRBJ2-3; D is tentatively TRBD1 or TRBD2 (5 bases each). The starting material was CD4+ T cells sorted from blood, obtained at approximately week 50, from a patient treated with tofacitinib. The CDR3 bases are TGCGCCAGCAGACAGGACGGACTTAGCACAGATACGCAGTATTTT. Translating it yields CASRQDGLSTDTQYF.